This T cell receptor beta chain was retrieved from a study of T cells in Graves' hyperthyroidism and ophthalmopathy. RNA transcripts yielded amplified TCR beta CDR3 regions. Researchers ran a first-round RT-PCR on the TCR CDR3 using the HTBI primer set. TCRdb re-analysed the multiplex PCR reads in MiXCR, keeping a single row per CDR3 protein. The data contain about 420,000 distinct CDR3 sequences, about a sixth of them singletons. This clonotype was recorded many times. The sample was blood. This sequence originates from a woman aged 18-35 years with Graves' hyperthyroidism.

CDR3 in DNA: TGCAGCGTCGGACGTCCCAGACTAGCAGTCCATGAGCAGTTCTTC. This translates into CSVGRPRLAVHEQFF. V is TRBV29-1 and J is TRBJ2-1; 7 bases agree with TRBD2. Trimming removed 6 bases from V and 8 bases from J; junction bases left unmatched: 16. Per the germline V gene, CDR1 is SQVTM and CDR2 is ANQGSEA. This CDR3 contains 15 residues.